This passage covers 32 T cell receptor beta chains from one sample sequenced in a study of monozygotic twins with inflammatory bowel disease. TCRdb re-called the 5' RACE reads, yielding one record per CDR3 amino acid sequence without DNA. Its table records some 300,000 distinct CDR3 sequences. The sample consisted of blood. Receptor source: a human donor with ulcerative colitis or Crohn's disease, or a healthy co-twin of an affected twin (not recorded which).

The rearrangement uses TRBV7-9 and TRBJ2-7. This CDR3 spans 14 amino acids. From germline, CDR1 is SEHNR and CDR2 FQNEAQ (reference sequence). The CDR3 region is CASSSMLGTYEQYF.

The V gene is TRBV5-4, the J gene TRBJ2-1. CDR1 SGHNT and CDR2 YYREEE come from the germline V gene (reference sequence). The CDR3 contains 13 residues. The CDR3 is CASTQSSYNEQFF.

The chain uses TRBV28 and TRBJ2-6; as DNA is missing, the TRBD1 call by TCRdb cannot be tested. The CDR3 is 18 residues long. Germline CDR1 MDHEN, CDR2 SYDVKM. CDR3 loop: CASSGQDLLKSGANVLTF.

The CDR3 sequence is CASRAPRQGRGTDTQYF. The chain has TRBV7-2 and TRBJ2-3; TCRdb's D call of TRBD1 is untestable without DNA. This CDR3 spans 17 amino acids. Germline V gene lookup returns CDR1 SGHTA and CDR2 FQGNSA.

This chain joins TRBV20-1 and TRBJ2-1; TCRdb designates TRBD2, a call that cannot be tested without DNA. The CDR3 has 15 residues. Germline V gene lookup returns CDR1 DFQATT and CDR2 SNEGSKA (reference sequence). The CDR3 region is CSAMRGGSLYNEQFF.

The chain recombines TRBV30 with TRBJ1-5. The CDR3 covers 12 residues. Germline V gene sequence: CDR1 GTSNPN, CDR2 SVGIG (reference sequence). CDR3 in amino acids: CAWSVLKQPQHF.

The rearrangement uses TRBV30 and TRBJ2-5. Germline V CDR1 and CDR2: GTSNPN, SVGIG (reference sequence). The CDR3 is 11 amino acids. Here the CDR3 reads CAWSHKETQYF.

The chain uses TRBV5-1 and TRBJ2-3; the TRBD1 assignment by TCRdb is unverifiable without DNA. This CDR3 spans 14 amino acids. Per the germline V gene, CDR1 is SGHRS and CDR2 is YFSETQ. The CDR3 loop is CASSFGQGVDTQYF.

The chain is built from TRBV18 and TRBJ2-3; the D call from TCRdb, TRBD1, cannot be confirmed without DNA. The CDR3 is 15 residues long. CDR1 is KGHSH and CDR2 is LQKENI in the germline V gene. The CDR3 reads CASSPLEQGTDTQYF. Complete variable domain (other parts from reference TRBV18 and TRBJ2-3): NAGVMQNPRHLVRRRGQEARLRCSPMKGHSHVYWYRQLPEEGLKFMVYLQKENIIDESGMPKERFSAEFPKEGPSILRIQQVVRGDSAAYFCASSPLEQGTDTQYFGPGTRLTVL.

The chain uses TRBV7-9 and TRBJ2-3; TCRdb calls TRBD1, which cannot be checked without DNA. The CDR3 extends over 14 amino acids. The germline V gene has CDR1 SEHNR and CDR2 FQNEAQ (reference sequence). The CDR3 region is CASSWDRGSDTQYF.

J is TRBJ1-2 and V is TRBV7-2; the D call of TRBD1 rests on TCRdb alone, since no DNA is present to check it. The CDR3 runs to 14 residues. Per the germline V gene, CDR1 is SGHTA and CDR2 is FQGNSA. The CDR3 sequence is CASSQEGAGYGYTF.

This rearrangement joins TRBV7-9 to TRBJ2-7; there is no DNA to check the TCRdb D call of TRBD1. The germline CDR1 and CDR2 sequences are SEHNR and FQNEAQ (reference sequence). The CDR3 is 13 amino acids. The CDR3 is CASSETDYYEQYF.

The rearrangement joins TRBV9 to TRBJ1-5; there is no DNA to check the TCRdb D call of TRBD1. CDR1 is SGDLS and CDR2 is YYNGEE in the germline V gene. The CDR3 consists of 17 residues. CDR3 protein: CASSVAPPGQGGQPQHF.

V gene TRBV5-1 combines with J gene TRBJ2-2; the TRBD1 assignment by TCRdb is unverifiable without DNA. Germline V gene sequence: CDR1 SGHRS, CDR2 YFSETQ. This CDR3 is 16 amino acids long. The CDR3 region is CASSDSGHANTGELFF. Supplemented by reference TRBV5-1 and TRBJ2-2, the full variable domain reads KAGVTQTPRYLIKTRGQQVTLSCSPISGHRSVSWYQQTPGQGLQFLFEYFSETQRNKGNFPGRFSGRQFSNSRSEMNVSTLELGDSALYLCASSDSGHANTGELFFGEGSRLTVL.

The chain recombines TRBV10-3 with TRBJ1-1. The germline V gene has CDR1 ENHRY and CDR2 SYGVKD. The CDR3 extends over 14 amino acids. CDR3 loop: CAISEYTINTEAFF.

The CDR3 spells CASSRFLGEVDGYTF. The genes are TRBV18 and TRBJ1-2; TCRdb's D gene call, TRBD1, goes unchecked for lack of DNA. This CDR3 is built from 15 residues. CDR1 is KGHSH, CDR2 LQKENI, per germline.

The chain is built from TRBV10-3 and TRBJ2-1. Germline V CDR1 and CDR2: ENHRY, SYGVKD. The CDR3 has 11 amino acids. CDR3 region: CAISQLGEQFF.

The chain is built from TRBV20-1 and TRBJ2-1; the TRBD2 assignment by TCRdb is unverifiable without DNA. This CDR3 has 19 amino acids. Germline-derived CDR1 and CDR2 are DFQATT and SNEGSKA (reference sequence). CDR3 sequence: CSARSFSGVQISSYNEQFF.

CDR3 sequence reads: CASSSGSYTDTQYF. The chain joins TRBV12-3 or TRBV12-4 to TRBJ2-3. The CDR3 has 14 residues.

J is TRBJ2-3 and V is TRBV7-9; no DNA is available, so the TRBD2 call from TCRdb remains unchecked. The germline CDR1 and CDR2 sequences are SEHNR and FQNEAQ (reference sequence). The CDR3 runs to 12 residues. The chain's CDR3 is CASSSSLFAQYF. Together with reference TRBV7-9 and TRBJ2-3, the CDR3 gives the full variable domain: DTGVSQNPRHKITKRGQNVTFRCDPISEHNRLYWYRQTLGQGPEFLTYFQNEAQLEKSRLLSDRFSAERPKGSFSTLEIQRTEQGDSAMYLCASSSSLFAQYFGPGTRLTVL.

CDR3 sequence reads: CASSHTGTASYEQYF. The genes are TRBV11-2 and TRBJ2-7; TCRdb calls TRBD1, which cannot be checked without DNA. The CDR3 consists of 15 residues. Germline V gene sequence: CDR1 SGHAT, CDR2 FQNNGV.

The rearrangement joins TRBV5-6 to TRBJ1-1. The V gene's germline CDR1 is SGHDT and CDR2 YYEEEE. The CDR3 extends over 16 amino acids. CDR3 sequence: CASSPPMDGGRTEAFF. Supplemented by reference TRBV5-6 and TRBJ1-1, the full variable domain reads DAGVTQSPTHLIKTRGQQVTLRCSPKSGHDTVSWYQQALGQGPQFIFQYYEEEERQRGNFPDRFSGHQFPNYSSELNVNALLLGDSALYLCASSPPMDGGRTEAFFGQGTRLTVV.

The CDR3 region is CSARDGVKGANTEAFF. This chain uses TRBV20-1 with TRBJ1-1; without DNA, the TCRdb call of TRBD1 cannot be checked. The CDR3 consists of 16 residues. The germline gives CDR1 DFQATT, CDR2 SNEGSKA (reference sequence).

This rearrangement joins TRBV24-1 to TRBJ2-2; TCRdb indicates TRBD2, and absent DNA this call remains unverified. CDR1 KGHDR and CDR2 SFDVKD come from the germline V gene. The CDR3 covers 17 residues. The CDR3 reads CATSDPTGTSNTGELFF.

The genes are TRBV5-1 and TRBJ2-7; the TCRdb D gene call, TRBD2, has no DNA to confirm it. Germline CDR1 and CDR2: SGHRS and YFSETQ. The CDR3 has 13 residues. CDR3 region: CASSWEGLPEQYF.

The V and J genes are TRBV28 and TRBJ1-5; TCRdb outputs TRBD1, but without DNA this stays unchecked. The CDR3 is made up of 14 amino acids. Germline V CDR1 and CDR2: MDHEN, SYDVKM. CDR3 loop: CASRTTGESQPQHF.

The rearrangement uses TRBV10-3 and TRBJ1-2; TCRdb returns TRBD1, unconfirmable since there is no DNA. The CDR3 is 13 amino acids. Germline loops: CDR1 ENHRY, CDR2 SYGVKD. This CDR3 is CAISEVDSYGYTF.

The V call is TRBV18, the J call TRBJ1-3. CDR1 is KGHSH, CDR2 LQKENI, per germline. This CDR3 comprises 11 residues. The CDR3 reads CASSPSNTIYF.

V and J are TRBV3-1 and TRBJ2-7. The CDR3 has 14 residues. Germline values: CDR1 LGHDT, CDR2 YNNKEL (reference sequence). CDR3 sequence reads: CASSQYKTYYEQYF.

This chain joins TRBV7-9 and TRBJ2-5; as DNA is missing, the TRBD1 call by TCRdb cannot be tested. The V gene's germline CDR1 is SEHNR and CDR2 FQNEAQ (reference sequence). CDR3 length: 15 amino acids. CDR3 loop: CASSLLRQTKETQYF.

The CDR3 sequence is CASTTRSGSVYNEQFF. The rearrangement uses TRBV27 and TRBJ2-1; the D call of TRBD1 rests on TCRdb alone, since no DNA is present to check it. The CDR3 covers 16 residues. Germline V gene sequence: CDR1 MNHEY, CDR2 SMNVEV (reference sequence).

The CDR3 region is CSAGRTANSGNTIYF. The chain links TRBV20-1 to TRBJ1-3; TCRdb reports TRBD1, a call that lacks DNA to check it against. Germline CDR1 DFQATT, CDR2 SNEGSKA (reference sequence). The CDR3 contains 15 residues.